The following is a TCR beta chain sequence with its context. Which antigen it targets is not known. There are no base qualities to consult, and no much larger clone falls within one base. High-throughput TCRbeta CDR3 sequencing of frozen genomic DNA was performed by immunoSEQ, including PCR amplification, mapping, bias correction and internal controls. Per the source publication's procedure: Productive rearrangements were retained, and unique TCRbeta sequences were defined by the CDR3 nucleotide sequence together with the V and J gene. For a sequence to be called donor-reactive, it needed a frequency of at least 0.01% and at least 5-fold expansion in CFSE-low cells compared with unstimulated pre-transplant cells. To ensure at least 90% detection power, minimum frequency thresholds were set for each subject based on that subject's lowest-template unstimulated sample. Repertoire turnover was measured by Jensen-Shannon divergence between the top 1000 TCRbeta sequences post- and pre-transplant. Changes in detection of donor-reactive sequences were assessed with two-sided Fisher's exact tests. TCRdb obtained this table from immuneACCESS and retained in-frame rearrangements with V and J assigned. These tables miss some clones; where compared with another copy, unresolved V genes account for less than half of the shortfall, and the remainder is unexplained. V and J calls and clone size come straight from that table; D and trimming were deduced from the DNA. This sample gives about 75,000 clones in total; around 84% of them show up just once. The leading ten clones occupy under 2.5% of the sample.

Unstimulated PBMCs, after thawing, were stained for CD3, CD4 and CD8 and then FACS-sorted into CD3+CD4+ and CD3+CD8+ populations. All 8 studied subjects were randomized to immunosuppression withdrawal. The Qiagen DNeasy Blood and Tissue Kit was used to isolate genomic DNA. CDR1 and CDR2, looked up from the germline V gene, are SGHTA and FQGTGA. The trim is 3 bases for V and 1 base for J, with a gap of 6 bases between the germline ends. The CDR3, from cysteine to phenylalanine, totals 13 residues. Solely the CDR3 DNA is kept, with 39 bases framed from the first base. The data were obtained in a study of T cell clones after liver transplantation (dated by TCRdb to about 2019). The study in broad terms: The samples were obtained from ITN030ST, a randomized trial that attempted immunosuppression withdrawal within 2 years after liver transplantation. Donor-reactive T cell clones were identified by TCRbeta sequencing following a pre-transplant mixed lymphocyte reaction and were subsequently tracked in post-transplant blood. Third party-reactive TCRbeta sequences were also identified from pre-transplant MLRs to serve as an antigen-independent comparator for donor-reactive sequences. Of the eight recipients, a few were HCV-positive, while the remaining recipients had been transplanted for non-autoimmune, non-viral indications. Subjects received no induction therapy and standard immunosuppression until randomization at 12-24 months post-transplant. Tolerance was defined as complete withdrawal of immunosuppression for at least one year without a rise in liver enzymes beyond twice the upper limit of normal. Blood samples were collected pre-transplant, pre-randomization before withdrawal, and post-randomization after either full withdrawal or failed withdrawal. The studied cohort comprised 8 liver transplant recipients, 3 classified as tolerant and 5 as non-tolerant. The investigation overall reported the following: A greater decline was seen for donor-reactive sequences than for third party-reactive sequences, suggesting partial antigen-specific deletion unrelated to withdrawal success. Low numbers of available donor cells limited the measurable donor-reactive repertoire in a couple of subjects. Because of small, heterogeneous patient numbers and non-standardized post-transplant time points, the conclusions were only preliminary. Because no allograft tissue specimens were available, donor-reactive T cells may have migrated into the graft instead of being deleted. After accounting for repertoire turnover, donor-reactive detection was significantly reduced in 7 of 8 subjects for CD4 and 8 of 8 for CD8. In 5 of 8 subjects, circulating donor-reactive CD4 TCRbeta sequences decreased significantly after transplant, regardless of tolerance or HCV status.

Sample: CD4+ T cells from blood, taken roughly 48 months after liver transplant. Here the chain combines TRBV7-3 and TRBJ1-1, with the D gene call left open. The source is a human patient who received a liver transplant. After a transplant, certain T cells may trace back to the graft donor. The DNA sequence is given as TGTGCCAGCAGCTTTTCGGAGAACACTGAAGCTTTCTTT. It is translated as CASSFSENTEAFF.